The entry that follows covers one T cell receptor beta chain sequence. The antigen remains undetermined. This sample is part of a study of cytomegalovirus exposure and HLA in healthy donors. Study-level findings and limits: Overall, approximately 150 TCR beta chains were annotated as cytomegalovirus-associated.

PCR amplification relied on 60 Vbeta primers (plus 13 Jbeta primers). Methods used by the authors: Later, an analysis found 65 million to 85 million unique TCR beta chains, and some 10 million of these were shared. Assay: immunoSEQ multiplex PCR; the TCRdb copy retains only in-frame clones and omits some. V and J calls and clone size are those listed in that table; D and trimming were worked out from the DNA. Among roughly 92,000 clones listed, approximately 80% were seen once. The germline V and J ends were trimmed by 11 bases and 0 bases, with 14 bases remaining between them. This CDR3 has 15 amino acids. CDR1 is SNHLY, CDR2 FYNNEI, per germline.

Material for sequencing was PBMCs. This rearrangement joins TRBV2 to TRBJ1-6; D gene uncertain. This receptor was identified in a man aged 45 to 65 in good health and CMV-seropositive. In DNA form, the CDR3 reads TGTGCCGTCTCTTCGGGGAGCTCCTATAATTCACCCCTCCACTTT. This sequence encodes CAVSSGSSYNSPLHF. The variable domain in full, completed from reference TRBV2 and TRBJ1-6, reads EPEVTQTPSHQVTQMGQEVILRCVPISNHLYFYWYRQILGQKVEFLVSFYNNEISEKSEIFDDQFSVERPDGSNFTLKIRSTKLEDSAMYFCAVSSGSSYNSPLHFGNGTRLTVT.